Each of the 10 T cell receptor beta chains below was sequenced from the same sample in a study of graft-versus-host responses after intestinal transplantation. Sequenced by immunoSEQ multiplex PCR; TCRdb stores in-frame clones only, minus some. The top ten hold nearly 0.1% of the sample, which has almost 85,000 clones, about nine tenths seen once. These receptors lack a known antigen. Sequencing was performed on unstimulated CD4+ T cells sorted from spleen or lymph node cells, taken before intestinal transplant. All receptors come from a human donor who received an intestinal transplant.

The V and J genes are TRBV6-6 and TRBJ1-3; 10 nucleotides line up with TRBD1. Germline-derived CDR1 and CDR2 are MNHNY and SVGAGI (reference sequence). J gave up 8 bases and V 0 bases, and 1 base lay outside the gene matches. The CDR3 spans 14 residues. CDR3 loop: CASSYSTGGDTIYF. In nucleotides, the CDR3 is TGTGCCAGCAGTTACTCGACAGGGGGCGACACCATATATTTT.

In its sample, this clone was seen once. The chain links TRBV6-1 to TRBJ1-2, with a tentative D call TRBD1 (6 bases). The length of the CDR3 is 13 residues. Germline loops: CDR1 MNHNS, CDR2 SASEGT. The V gene lost 8 bases and the J gene lost 6 bases, with 16 bases spanning the gap. As DNA, the CDR3 is TGTGCCAGCTCTGTTGTCAGGGGAAATGGCTACACCTTC. The encoded protein is CASSVVRGNGYTF.

V is TRBV5-8 and J is TRBJ1-1; tentative D call: TRBD1 (6 bases). V lost 1 base and J lost 4, with 14 bases in between. Germline V CDR1 and CDR2: SGHTS, YDEGEE. The CDR3 runs 15 residues. The CDR3 sequence is CASSLRGAESTEAFF. CDR3 nucleotides: TGTGCCAGCAGCTTGCGGGGGGCTGAAAGCACTGAAGCTTTCTTT.

The V call is TRBV6-1, the J call TRBJ1-6; a possible D gene is TRBD1 (5 bases). Germline CDR1 MNHNS, CDR2 SASEGT. The V end lost 2 bases, the J end lost 2 bases, and 19 bases lay between the germline ends. The CDR3 contains 19 residues. The CDR3 coding sequence is TGTGCCAGCAGTGAATTAGGGGATCCAAATATTCCCTATAATTCACCCCTCCACTTT. Translation: CASSELGDPNIPYNSPLHF.

The CDR3 spells CASSLRRTGISNQPQHF. CDR3 bases: TGTGCCAGTAGCCTACGACGAACAGGGATTAGCAATCAGCCCCAGCATTTT. The V call is TRBV19, the J call TRBJ1-5, with D tentatively TRBD1 (6 bases). The germline CDR1 and CDR2 sequences are LNHDA and SQIVND (reference sequence). The CDR3 is 17 residues long. Trimming pared 6 bases from V and 0 bases from J, leaving 18 bases between.

This rearrangement joins TRBV19 to TRBJ2-3, with 7 nucleotides matching TRBD1. Germline CDR1 reads LNHDA; CDR2 reads SQIVND (reference sequence). The CDR3 loop spans 17 amino acids. The junction had 13 bases not matched to a gene; V was cut back by 5 bases and J by 2 bases. CDR3: CASSPYPPGQITDTQYF. Written as DNA, the CDR3 is TGTGCCAGTAGTCCTTACCCTCCGGGACAGATCACAGATACGCAGTATTTT.

The rearrangement joins TRBV10-3 to TRBJ2-1, with 7 bases matching TRBD2. Germline CDR1 ENHRY, CDR2 SYGVKD. The CDR3 length is 17 residues. J lost 1 base, V lost 6 bases, and 12 bases had no gene match. CDR3 sequence: CAISARVGEGSYNEQFF. CDR3 DNA: TGTGCCATCAGCGCCAGGGTAGGGGAGGGTTCCTACAATGAGCAGTTCTTC.

This chain links TRBV5-4 with TRBJ1-2; 8 positions agree with TRBD1. The CDR3 spans 14 residues. Losses at the gene ends were 4 bases for V and 7 bases for J; bases not matched to a gene: 9. In germline, CDR1 is SGHNT, CDR2 YYREEE (reference sequence). The DNA for the CDR3 is TGTGCCAGCAGCACGAGACAGGGGCTGGGTGGCTACACCTTC. Translated, it gives CASSTRQGLGGYTF.

V gene TRBV10-1 combines with J gene TRBJ2-2; possibly TRBD2 for D (5 bases). CDR1 and CDR2 (germline): WNHNN, SYGVQD (reference sequence). Trimming took 6 bases from V and 6 from J, leaving 20 bases between them. The CDR3 is made up of 16 amino acids. CDR3 region: CASSQTGTVDSGELFF. The CDR3 DNA reads TGCGCCAGCAGCCAGACGGGAACAGTCGATTCCGGGGAGCTGTTTTTT.

The chain couples TRBV2 to TRBJ1-6; 9 bases are a match to TRBD1. V was clipped by 7 bases and J by 7 bases; unmatched bases: 2. There are 13 residues in the CDR3. The germline V gene encodes CDR1 SNHLY and CDR2 FYNNEI. CDR3 protein: CASTDRGNSPLHF. The CDR3 nucleotides read TGTGCCAGCACGGACAGGGGAAATTCACCCCTCCACTTT.